This entry features one TCR beta chain sequence. Its cognate antigen is unknown. The sample originates from a study of T-cell reconstitution after alpha-beta-depleted transplantation in children. Unique molecular identifiers were incorporated during preparation of the TCRbeta library. TCRdb reprocessed the PCR reads with MiXCR, giving one entry per CDR3 protein. The sample lists about 300,000 distinct CDR3 sequences; over 7.5% were seen once. Germline-derived CDR1 and CDR2 are DFQATT and SNEGSKA (reference sequence). This CDR3 region has 13 residues. V was trimmed by 3 bases and J by 6 bases, leaving 11 bases between them. Study outcomes and limitations: Reported findings indicate that, about two months after transplant, alpha-beta T cells came from several hundred expanded clones, which were derived from non-depleted graft cells. There were some patients whose high TCRbeta diversity at day 60 came from surviving recipient T cells and thymic progenitors. From newly produced T cells came most of the T-cell counts and diversity one year after transplant.

The sample here was peripheral blood, taken 360 days after TCRalphabeta/CD19-depleted stem cell transplant. This TCR was recovered from a female patient between 2 and 15 years old who had a stem cell transplant for Fanconi anemia, so the T cells may come from the graft donor. V and J are TRBV20-1 and TRBJ1-4; D unresolved. CDR3 protein: CSASLGADEKLFF. The CDR3 region has the DNA TGCAGTGCTAGTTTGGGAGCGGATGAAAAACTGTTTTTT.